This T cell receptor (beta chain) was recovered during a study of blood T cell repertoires in COVID-19. The CDR3 consists of 15 residues. With V trimmed by 3 bases and J by 0 bases, 4 bases remained unmatched. Germline V CDR1 and CDR2: LGHDT, YNNKEL (reference sequence). Using immunoSEQ multiplex PCR, the repertoire was profiled, and TCRdb retains in-frame clones only, with some absent. The sample consists of 450,000 or so clones, 90% of them appearing once. This sequence joins TRBV3-1 (or the pseudogene TRBV3-2) and TRBJ2-5, with 7 bases identical to TRBD2. The sample was PBMCs or T cells enriched from blood (not recorded which). The TCR originated in a man aged 18 to 29 who had recovered from COVID-19. CDR3 in DNA: TGTGCCAGCAGCCATTATGGGACTAACCAAGAGACCCAGTACTTC. Amino acids: CASSHYGTNQETQYF.